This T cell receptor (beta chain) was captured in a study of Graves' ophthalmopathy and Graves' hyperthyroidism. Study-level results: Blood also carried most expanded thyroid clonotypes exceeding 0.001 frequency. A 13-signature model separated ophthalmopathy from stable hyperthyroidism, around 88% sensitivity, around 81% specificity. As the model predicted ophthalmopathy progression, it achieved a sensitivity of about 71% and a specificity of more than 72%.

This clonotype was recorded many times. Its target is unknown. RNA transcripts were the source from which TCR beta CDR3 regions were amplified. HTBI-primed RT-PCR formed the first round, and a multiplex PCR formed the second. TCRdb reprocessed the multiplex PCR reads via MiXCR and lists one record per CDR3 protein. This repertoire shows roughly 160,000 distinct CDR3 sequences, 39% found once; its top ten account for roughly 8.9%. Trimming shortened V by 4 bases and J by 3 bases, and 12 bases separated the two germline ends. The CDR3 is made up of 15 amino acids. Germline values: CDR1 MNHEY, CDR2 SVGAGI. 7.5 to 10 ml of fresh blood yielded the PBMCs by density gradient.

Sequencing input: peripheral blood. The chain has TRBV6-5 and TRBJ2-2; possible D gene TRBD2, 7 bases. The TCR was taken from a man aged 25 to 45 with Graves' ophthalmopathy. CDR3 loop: CASSWAGAHTGELFF. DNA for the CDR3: TGTGCCAGCAGTTGGGCGGGGGCGCACACCGGGGAGCTGTTTTTT.